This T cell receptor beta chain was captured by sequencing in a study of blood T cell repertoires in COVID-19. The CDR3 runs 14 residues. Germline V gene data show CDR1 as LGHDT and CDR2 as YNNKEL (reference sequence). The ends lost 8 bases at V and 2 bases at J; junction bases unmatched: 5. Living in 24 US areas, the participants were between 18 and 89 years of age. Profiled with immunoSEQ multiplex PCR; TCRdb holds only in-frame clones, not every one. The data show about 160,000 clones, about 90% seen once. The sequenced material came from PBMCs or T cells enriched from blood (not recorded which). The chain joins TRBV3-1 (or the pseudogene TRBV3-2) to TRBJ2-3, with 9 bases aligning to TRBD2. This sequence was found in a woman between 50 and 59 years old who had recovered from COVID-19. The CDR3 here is CASWREGSTDTQYF. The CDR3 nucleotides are TGTGCCAGCTGGCGGGAGGGTTCCACAGATACGCAGTATTTT.